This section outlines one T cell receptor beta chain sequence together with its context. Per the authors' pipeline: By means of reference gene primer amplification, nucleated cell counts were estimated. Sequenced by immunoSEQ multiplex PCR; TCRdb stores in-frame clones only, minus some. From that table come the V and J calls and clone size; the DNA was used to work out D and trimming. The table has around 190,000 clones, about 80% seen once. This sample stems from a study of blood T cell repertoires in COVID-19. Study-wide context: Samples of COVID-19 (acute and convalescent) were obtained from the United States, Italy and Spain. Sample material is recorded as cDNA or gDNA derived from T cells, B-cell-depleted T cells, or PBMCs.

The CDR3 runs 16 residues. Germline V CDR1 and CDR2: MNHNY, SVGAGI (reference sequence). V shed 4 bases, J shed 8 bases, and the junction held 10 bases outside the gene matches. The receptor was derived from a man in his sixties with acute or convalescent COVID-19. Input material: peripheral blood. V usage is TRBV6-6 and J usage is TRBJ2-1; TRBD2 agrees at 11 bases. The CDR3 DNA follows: TGTGCCAGCAGTTTTCCGAAAGTAGCGGGGGGGCATGAGCAGTTCTTC. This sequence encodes CASSFPKVAGGHEQFF.